Sequencing of this TCR beta chain was carried out in a study of T-cell reconstitution after alpha-beta-depleted transplantation in children. Using unique molecular identifiers, the investigators prepared the TCRbeta library. From the PCR reads, TCRdb called clonotypes with MiXCR, one entry per CDR3 protein. This sample has 420,000 or so distinct CDR3 sequences; approximately 10% occur once, and the top ten carry roughly 5.1%. Losses at the gene ends were 4 bases for V and 7 bases for J; bases not matched to a gene: 6. CDR1 KGHDR and CDR2 SFDVKD come from the germline V gene. This CDR3 contains 16 residues.

Source: PBMCs from the stem cell graft donor, taken from the stem cell graft. The chain is built from TRBV24-1 and TRBJ2-3; 14 nucleotides line up with TRBD2. This clonotype was obtained from a human donor who donated a stem cell graft to a child with acute myeloid leukemia. CDR3 amino acids: CATSDPTSGGANTQYF. The CDR3 DNA reads as TGTGCCACCAGTGACCCGACTAGCGGGGGGGCCAATACGCAGTATTTT.